The 18 T cell receptor beta chains listed next were all sequenced from one sample in a study of OX40 agonist ivuxolimab in advanced cancers. Profiling relied on immunoSEQ multiplex PCR, and the TCRdb table lists in-frame clones only, not all of them. The sample includes approximately 68,000 clones, 70% to 90% of them seen just once. Sequenced material: CD4+ or CD8+ T cells sorted from blood, taken in a trial of the OX40 agonist ivuxolimab. The receptor source for this set is an adult with an advanced solid tumor such as melanoma, head and neck, liver or kidney cancer.

The chain joins TRBV2 to TRBJ2-1, with D unclear. Deletions cut 4 bases from V and 0 bases from J, with 10 bases between. Germline-derived CDR1 and CDR2 are SNHLY and FYNNEI. The CDR3 loop spans 15 amino acids. The CDR3 is CASSGSISSYNEQFF. The CDR3 nucleotides read TGTGCCAGCAGTGGCTCGATTAGCTCCTACAATGAGCAGTTCTTC.

This clone was observed many times. CDR3 bases: TGTGCCAGCAGCTTATCACCCAGCCAGACAGGGGGCGGCCGAGGTCAGCCCCAGCATTTT. Translating it yields CASSLSPSQTGGGRGQPQHF. This chain links TRBV7-8 with TRBJ1-5; 10 nucleotides line up with TRBD1. This CDR3 contains 20 residues. CDR1 is SGHVS and CDR2 is FQNEAQ in the germline V gene. The V segment lost 2 bases and the J segment 6 bases; nucleotides outside the gene matches: 19.

In its sample, this clone was seen a few times. This chain connects TRBV27 to TRBJ1-2; D is unresolved. The germline V gene encodes CDR1 MNHEY and CDR2 SMNVEV (reference sequence). This CDR3 comprises 15 residues. The V and J ends lost 5 bases and 10 bases respectively, with 23 bases between them. The CDR3 spells CASSDLGRSRISYTF. The CDR3 region has the DNA TGTGCCAGCAGTGACCTGGGGAGGTCCAGGATTTCCTACACCTTC.

The J gene is TRBJ2-4, the V gene TRBV7-4; the D gene is possibly TRBD1 (6 bases). Germline V CDR1 and CDR2: SGHVT, SQSDAQ. The CDR3 length is 15 residues. Trimming stripped 5 bases from V and 7 bases from J, with 18 bases between. CDR3 sequence reads: CASSPPQGTPNIQYF. Here the CDR3 DNA reads TGTGCCAGCAGCCCTCCACAGGGTACCCCTAACATTCAGTACTTC.

The chain uses TRBV7-2 and TRBJ2-1, with D unclear. CDR1 SGHTA and CDR2 FQGNSA come from the germline V gene. V lost 1 base, J lost 8 bases, and 9 bases lay in between. The CDR3 is 13 residues long. The CDR3 DNA sequence: TGTGCCAGCAGCTTAGGTTATAATGATGAGCAGTTCTTC. Protein: CASSLGYNDEQFF.

This clone appeared a few times. The chain has TRBV18 and TRBJ1-2, with TRBD1 matching over 7 bases. The CDR3 runs 17 residues. Germline V gene data show CDR1 as KGHSH and CDR2 as LQKENI. V was pared by 3 bases and J by 1 base, with 11 bases of the junction left unmatched. In DNA form, the CDR3 reads TGTGCCAGCTCACCCCTAGGACAGGCGAACGATAACTATGGCTACACCTTC. It specifies CASSPLGQANDNYGYTF.

This sequence joins TRBV6-6 and TRBJ1-2, with 8 bases lining up with TRBD1. With 0 bases clipped from V and 6 bases from J, the junction kept 6 bases outside the gene matches. The CDR3 consists of 15 residues. CDR1 and CDR2 from the germline V gene are MNHNY and SVGAGI (reference sequence). CDR3 amino acids: CASSYSARGRNGYTF. The CDR3 nucleotides are TGTGCCAGCAGTTACTCGGCCAGGGGGCGGAATGGCTACACCTTC.

Only one count was recorded for this clone. V and J are TRBV11-3 and TRBJ2-6; 9 bases align to TRBD1. After removal of 5 bases from V and 2 bases from J, the junction contained 7 bases not matched to a gene. The CDR3 consists of 17 residues. Germline-derived CDR1 and CDR2 are SGHNT and YENEEA. The CDR3 region has the DNA TGTGCCAGCAGCCCTGGGACAGGGTTCGCTGGGGCCAACGTCCTGACTTTC. It encodes CASSPGTGFAGANVLTF.

This chain connects TRBV5-6 to TRBJ2-7; 9 bases match TRBD1. Germline V gene data show CDR1 as SGHDT and CDR2 as YYEEEE. This CDR3 is built from 15 residues. Trimming cost V 0 bases and J 5 bases; bases outside gene matches: 6. DNA of the CDR3: TGTGCCAGCAGCTTGGGGGGACAGGGCAGGAACGAGCAGTACTTC. Translated: CASSLGGQGRNEQYF.

This clone was counted only a few times. This chain uses TRBV7-9 with TRBJ2-5, with 13 nucleotides matching TRBD2. The V gene end was trimmed by 4 bases and the J gene end by 5 bases; junction bases not matched to a gene: 13. CDR1 is SEHNR and CDR2 is FQNEAQ in the germline V gene (reference sequence). CDR3 length: 18 residues. CDR3 nucleotides: TGTGCCAGCAGCTCCGGACTAGCGGGAGTCCTTGCGGGGGAGACCCAGTACTTC. This gives the protein CASSSGLAGVLAGETQYF.

The V gene is TRBV2, the J gene TRBJ2-7; D is unclear. This CDR3 is 14 amino acids long. V lost 0 bases to trimming and J lost 2 bases, with 8 bases between them. Germline CDR1 SNHLY, CDR2 FYNNEI. The CDR3 reads CASSEARRAYEQYF. CDR3 nucleotides: TGTGCCAGCAGTGAAGCCCGCAGAGCCTACGAGCAGTACTTC.

The V and J genes are TRBV2 and TRBJ2-1, with 9 bases that match TRBD2. This CDR3 is 22 amino acids long. Germline assignment: CDR1 SNHLY and CDR2 FYNNEI. V lost 8 bases to trimming and J lost 5 bases; unmatched junction nucleotides: 31. CDR3 sequence: CASSRLVRVGVAGVPSNNEQFF. The CDR3, as DNA: TGTGCCAGCTCCCGGCTTGTTCGTGTTGGGGTAGCGGGAGTACCAAGTAACAATGAGCAGTTCTTC.

V is TRBV7-9 and J is TRBJ2-3; either TRBD1 or TRBD2 may fit D (5 bases each). Per the germline V gene, CDR1 is SEHNR and CDR2 is FQNEAQ (reference sequence). The CDR3 has 18 amino acids. V shed 1 base and J shed 3 bases, with 20 bases lying between them. Written as DNA, the CDR3 is TGTGCCAGCAGCTTAGTCTCCCCGGGACCCCTTGGTACAGATACGCAGTATTTT. This codes for CASSLVSPGPLGTDTQYF.

The rearrangement joins TRBV6-5 to TRBJ2-7; D gene uncertain. In germline, CDR1 is MNHEY, CDR2 SVGAGI. CDR3 length equals 13 residues. V was trimmed by 6 bases and J by 6 bases, leaving 15 bases between them. CDR3 in DNA: TGTGCCAGCAGAGTAGCCCCGCGCTCCGAGCAGTACTTC. Translated: CASRVAPRSEQYF.

The chain joins TRBV28 to TRBJ2-1; D is possibly TRBD1 (5 bases). The CDR3 consists of 15 residues. Germline values: CDR1 MDHEN, CDR2 SYDVKM. V was shortened by 7 bases and J by 7 bases, with 20 bases between the two germline ends. In DNA, the CDR3 is TGTGCCAGCAAAGGAGCTAGGGGTCTGGGGAATGAGCAGTTCTTC. Protein product: CASKGARGLGNEQFF. Supplemented by reference TRBV28 and TRBJ2-1, the full variable domain reads DVKVTQSSRYLVKRTGEKVFLECVQDMDHENMFWYRQDPGLGLRLIYFSYDVKMKEKGDIPEGYSVSREKKERFSLILESASTNQTSMYLCASKGARGLGNEQFFGPGTRLTVL.

This chain uses TRBV30 with TRBJ2-7; 9 bases align to TRBD1. Trimming cost V 7 bases and J 6 bases; bases outside gene matches: 10. The germline V gene encodes CDR1 GTSNPN and CDR2 SVGIG (reference sequence). This CDR3 spans 13 amino acids. The CDR3 DNA reads as TGTGCCTTCGGGACAGGGCTATTAGGCGAGCAGTACTTC. Translated, it gives CAFGTGLLGEQYF.

The chain has TRBV19 and TRBJ2-1; D is unresolved. The germline CDR1 and CDR2 sequences are LNHDA and SQIVND (reference sequence). CDR3 size: 17 residues. V was pared by 1 base and J by 0 bases, with 13 bases between. The CDR3 coding sequence is TGTGCCAGTAGTATAGTCGCAGGACCGAGCTCCTACAATGAGCAGTTCTTC. It encodes CASSIVAGPSSYNEQFF.

This chain connects TRBV5-1 to TRBJ2-1; D may match TRBD1 or TRBD2 (5 bases each). Germline values: CDR1 SGHRS, CDR2 YFSETQ. The length of the CDR3 is 14 residues. Trimming took off 0 bases at V and 5 bases at J, with 9 bases between the two ends. In DNA, the CDR3 is TGCGCCAGCAGCTTGGTTGGGGGTAACAATGAGCAGTTCTTC. Translation: CASSLVGGNNEQFF.